The 21 T cell receptor beta chains reported below all come from one sample, sequenced in a study of neoadjuvant anti-PD-1 for oral cavity cancer. The method was immunoSEQ multiplex PCR; TCRdb's version includes in-frame clones alone and lacks a portion of them. This sample yields over 15,000 clones, of which approximately 68% are seen a single time; approximately 2.6% belongs to the top ten. The sample in question was PBMCs, obtained before nivolumab (anti-PD-1) treatment. Source of these receptors: a person aged 35-79 years with oral cavity squamous cell carcinoma.

V gene TRBV7-9 combines with J gene TRBJ1-5; D remains unclear. In germline, CDR1 is SEHNR, CDR2 FQNEAQ (reference sequence). This CDR3 has 14 amino acids. V shed 0 bases and J shed 0 bases, with 3 bases lying between them. CDR3 loop: CASSLADSNQPQHF. For the CDR3, the DNA is TGTGCCAGCAGCTTAGCGGATAGCAATCAGCCCCAGCATTTT.

V and J are TRBV6-1 and TRBJ2-7; D not resolved. There are 13 residues in the CDR3. V was clipped by 7 bases and J by 3 bases, with 13 bases between them. The germline CDR1 and CDR2 sequences are MNHNS and SASEGT. CDR3: CASTGRSYYEQYF. CDR3 nucleotide sequence: TGTGCCAGCACTGGTCGCAGTTACTACGAGCAGTACTTC.

This sequence joins TRBV10-1 and TRBJ2-3; D call uncertain. The V and J ends lost 4 bases and 6 bases respectively, with 17 bases between them. The CDR3 has 15 amino acids. Germline V gives CDR1 WNHNN, CDR2 SYGVQD (reference sequence). CDR3 region: CASSGLSGGMDTQYF. As DNA, the CDR3 is TGCGCCAGCAGTGGTCTTTCGGGCGGAATGGATACGCAGTATTTT.

The chain uses TRBV29-1 and TRBJ2-7, with 7 bases that match TRBD2. The V gene's germline CDR1 is SQVTM and CDR2 ANQGSEA. J was trimmed by 0 bases and V by 3 bases; bases with no gene match: 2. CDR3 length: 13 amino acids. CDR3 in DNA: TGCAGCGTTGAGGGACTAACCTCCTACGAGCAGTACTTC. Amino acid sequence: CSVEGLTSYEQYF.

The rearrangement uses TRBV6-6 and TRBJ1-5; D uncertain. CDR1 MNHNY and CDR2 SVGAGI come from the germline V gene (reference sequence). The CDR3 is made up of 12 amino acids. Trimming stripped 2 bases from V and 4 bases from J, with 3 bases between. This CDR3 reads CASSYRNQPQHF. DNA of the CDR3: TGTGCCAGCAGTTACAGGAATCAGCCCCAGCATTTT.

This clone was observed a handful of times. The J gene is TRBJ1-1, the V gene TRBV6-1; no firm D call. Germline CDR1 is MNHNS and CDR2 is SASEGT. CDR3 length: 13 residues. Trimming shortened V by 3 bases and J by 8 bases, and 13 bases separated the two germline ends. CDR3 in amino acids: CASSDYGRLEAFF. The CDR3 region has the DNA TGTGCCAGCAGTGACTACGGACGGTTGGAAGCTTTCTTT.

The DNA for the CDR3 is TGTGCCAGTAGTATAGCAGGGAACGAGCAGTACTTC. It translates to CASSIAGNEQYF. This rearrangement joins TRBV19 to TRBJ2-7; weak D call: TRBD1 (5 bases). The CDR3 runs 12 residues. Trimming took 1 base from V and 5 from J, leaving 6 bases between them. Germline CDR1 and CDR2: LNHDA and SQIVND (reference sequence).

The chain joins TRBV7-6 to TRBJ2-5; no firm D call. This CDR3 has 9 residues. Trimming took off 8 bases at V and 5 bases at J, with 3 bases between the two ends. Germline V lookup: CDR1 SGHVS, CDR2 FNYEAQ. The CDR3 region has the DNA TGTGCCAGCGGGGAGACCCAGTACTTC. Its translation: CASGETQYF.

In the case of this clone: Different DNA sequences within this sample yield the same CDR3. The chain is built from TRBV6-1 and TRBJ2-5; perhaps TRBD1 as D (6 bases). Germline lookup yields CDR1 MNHNS and CDR2 SASEGT. This CDR3 region has 14 residues. V gave up 4 bases and J gave up 4 bases, with 13 bases separating them. The CDR3: CASSGLGAGETQYF. The CDR3 DNA reads TGTGCCAGCAGTGGGCTGGGGGCGGGAGAGACCCAGTACTTC.

The chain recombines TRBV19 with TRBJ1-1; D gene ambiguous. Germline V gene sequence: CDR1 LNHDA, CDR2 SQIVND (reference sequence). V was cut by 6 bases and J by 5 bases, with 16 bases left in between. CDR3 length equals 14 residues. The CDR3 protein is CASRKSSLGTEAFF. The CDR3 DNA is TGTGCCAGTAGAAAGTCGAGTCTGGGAACTGAAGCTTTCTTT.

The chain has TRBV15 and TRBJ2-5; D call uncertain. The CDR3 is 13 residues long. V was cut by 2 bases and J by 5 bases, with 9 bases left in between. CDR1 LNHNV and CDR2 YYDKDF come from the germline V gene (reference sequence). CDR3 amino acids: CATSRSVPETQYF. The CDR3 coding sequence is TGTGCCACCAGCAGATCCGTCCCGGAGACCCAGTACTTC.

The rearrangement links TRBV11-3 to TRBJ2-5; no firm D call. The germline V and J ends were trimmed by 3 bases and 4 bases, with 9 bases remaining between them. From germline, CDR1 is SGHNT and CDR2 YENEEA. There are 13 residues in the CDR3. The CDR3 loop is CASSLLWGETQYF. The CDR3 bases are TGTGCCAGCAGCTTGCTATGGGGAGAGACCCAGTACTTC.

The gene calls are TRBV28 and TRBJ1-2, with 7 bases identical to TRBD1. Germline V gives CDR1 MDHEN, CDR2 SYDVKM. The ends lost 5 bases at V and 2 bases at J; junction bases unmatched: 2. The CDR3 extends over 13 amino acids. In DNA, the CDR3 is TGTGCCAGCAGTCCGACAGGGAACTATGGCTACACCTTC. This sequence encodes CASSPTGNYGYTF.

This clone turned up a few times. The genes are TRBV6-1 and TRBJ1-3; no reliable D call. The CDR3 sequence is 13 residues long. Germline V lookup: CDR1 MNHNS, CDR2 SASEGT. V lost 8 bases, J lost 3 bases, and 11 bases lay in between. For the CDR3, the DNA is TGTGCCAGCCGGGAGGACGGTGGAAACACCATATATTTT. Residues: CASREDGGNTIYF.

This rearrangement joins TRBV5-1 to TRBJ2-7; no firm D call. Germline V gene data show CDR1 as SGHRS and CDR2 as YFSETQ. V was clipped by 4 bases and J by 4 bases, with 18 bases between them. This CDR3 comprises 15 residues. The chain's CDR3 is CASSPGTLPTYEQYF. CDR3 coding DNA: TGCGCCAGCAGCCCGGGCACGCTTCCAACTTACGAGCAGTACTTC.

This rearrangement joins TRBV19 to TRBJ2-7, with a tentative D call TRBD2 (6 bases). This CDR3 has 14 residues. In germline, CDR1 is LNHDA, CDR2 SQIVND (reference sequence). V gave up 6 bases and J gave up 0 bases, with 12 bases separating them. In DNA, the CDR3 is TGTGCCAGTAGAGGCAGCGGGCTCTCCTACGAGCAGTACTTC. Protein product: CASRGSGLSYEQYF.

The genes are TRBV2 and TRBJ2-5; TRBD2 matches at 10 bases. The germline V gene has CDR1 SNHLY and CDR2 FYNNEI. The CDR3 sequence is 14 residues long. Germline trimming cut 2 bases from V and 7 bases from J; bases unmatched to any gene: 4. CDR3: CASSETSGKGTQYF. The CDR3 bases are TGTGCCAGCAGTGAAACTAGCGGGAAGGGGACCCAGTACTTC.

The chain carries TRBV2 and TRBJ2-7; TRBD1 matches 10 bases. In germline, CDR1 is SNHLY, CDR2 FYNNEI. J lost 2 bases, V lost 2 bases, and 3 bases had no gene match. This CDR3 region has 15 residues. The CDR3, as DNA: TGTGCCAGCAGTGAACAGGGACAGGGGCCCTACGAGCAGTACTTC. This codes for CASSEQGQGPYEQYF.

This clone was found a few times. This sequence joins TRBV7-2 and TRBJ2-7, with 9 bases identical to TRBD1. After removal of 3 bases from V and 2 bases from J, the junction contained 8 bases not matched to a gene. This CDR3 region has 16 residues. Germline CDR1 and CDR2: SGHTA and FQGNSA. The chain's CDR3 is CASSFTLTGGTYEQYF. DNA for the CDR3: TGTGCCAGCAGCTTCACCCTGACAGGGGGTACCTACGAGCAGTACTTC.

The rearrangement links TRBV19 to TRBJ2-2, with TRBD1 identical over 10 bases. V was clipped by 7 bases and J by 4 bases; unmatched bases: 3. CDR1 and CDR2 from the germline V gene are LNHDA and SQIVND (reference sequence). The CDR3 runs 14 residues. CDR3 amino acids: CASTTGGLTGELFF. The CDR3 coding sequence is TGTGCCAGTACGACAGGGGGCCTCACCGGGGAGCTGTTTTTT.

The rearrangement uses TRBV7-8 and TRBJ1-5; D remains unclear. V lost 5 bases and J 4 bases, leaving 9 bases between the germline ends. The CDR3 has 13 residues. From germline, CDR1 is SGHVS and CDR2 FQNEAQ. The CDR3 region has the DNA TGTGCCAGCAGCCAGCTCTTTAATCAGCCCCAGCATTTT. This translates into CASSQLFNQPQHF.